A selection of T cell receptor beta chains follows, all from one sample in a study of blood T cell repertoires in COVID-19. Here immunoSEQ multiplex PCR was the method, and the copy in TCRdb shows in-frame clones only, minus some. The sample has 30,000 to 40,000 clones, 85% seen once. Input material: peripheral blood. The receptor set was obtained from a man aged 50 or older with active COVID-19. Each CDR3 is given without its conserved first and last residue. D genes are given only for firm matches. Size is stated for part of the rows, as once, few or many counts, or as a class when the clone is expanded.

d_call: TRBD1
v_call: TRBV18
clone_size: .
cdr3_aa: ASSPPSRGPYEQY

d_call: .
v_call: TRBV2
clone_size: few
cdr3_aa: ASSGSMDTQY

d_call: .
v_call: TRBV19
clone_size: few
cdr3_aa: ASRPRRGRILLNTEAF

d_call: TRBD1
v_call: TRBV5-1
clone_size: .
cdr3_aa: ASSLAGQGYEQY

d_call: .
v_call: TRBV19
clone_size: .
cdr3_aa: ASRLHGVTSYEQY

d_call: TRBD2
v_call: TRBV3-1/TRBV3-2
clone_size: .
cdr3_aa: ASSQVGGSGGASYEQY

d_call: .
v_call: TRBV9
clone_size: .
cdr3_aa: ASSVRNSPLH

d_call: TRBD1
v_call: TRBV28
clone_size: .
cdr3_aa: ASSFSGTGVEQY

d_call: TRBD1
v_call: TRBV6-5
clone_size: .
cdr3_aa: ASRIGQENQPQH

d_call: .
v_call: TRBV5-4
clone_size: .
cdr3_aa: ASRRDIYGYT

d_call: .
v_call: TRBV2
clone_size: .
cdr3_aa: ARTSGDSGNTIY

d_call: TRBD2
v_call: TRBV27
clone_size: .
cdr3_aa: ASSIAGSTGELF

d_call: .
v_call: TRBV19
clone_size: .
cdr3_aa: ASSIVAGAPQETQY